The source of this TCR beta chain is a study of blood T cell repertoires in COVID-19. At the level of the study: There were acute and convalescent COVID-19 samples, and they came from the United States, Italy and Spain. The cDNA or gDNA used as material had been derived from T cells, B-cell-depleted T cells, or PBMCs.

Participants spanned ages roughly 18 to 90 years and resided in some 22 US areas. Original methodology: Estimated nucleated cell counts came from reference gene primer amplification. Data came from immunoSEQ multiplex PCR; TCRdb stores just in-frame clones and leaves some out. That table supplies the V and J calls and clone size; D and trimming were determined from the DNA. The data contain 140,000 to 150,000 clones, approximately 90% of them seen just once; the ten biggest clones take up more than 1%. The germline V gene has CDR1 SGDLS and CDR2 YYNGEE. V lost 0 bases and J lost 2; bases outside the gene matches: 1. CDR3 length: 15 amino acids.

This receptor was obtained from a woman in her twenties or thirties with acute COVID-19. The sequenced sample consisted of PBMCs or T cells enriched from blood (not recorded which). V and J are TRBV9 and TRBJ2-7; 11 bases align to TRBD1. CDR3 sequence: CASSVGGQGAYEQYF. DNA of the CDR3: TGTGCCAGCAGCGTAGGGGGACAGGGGGCCTACGAGCAGTACTTC.